A selection of T cell receptor beta chains follows, all from one sample in a study of neurological immune-mediated disorders. TCRdb re-derived calls from the 5' RACE reads in MiXCR, one entry per CDR3 protein. The data contain 84,000 or so distinct CDR3 sequences, 4.3% of them seen just once; the ten biggest clones take up 5.7%. Sequences were obtained from PBMCs. Source of these receptors: a woman between 55 and 75 years old with multiple sclerosis. The conserved cysteine and the conserved F or W are not part of the CDR3 here. Fields, in order: clone size, D gene, V gene, J gene, CDR3 protein. The D gene is left open where the match is weak. The size entry is marked missing in some rows and otherwise reads once, few, many or a size class.

many	TRBD1	TRBV7-9	TRBJ2-7	ASSPLDRGTYEQY
many	.	TRBV4-1	TRBJ1-1	ASSQDGQGPMNTEAF
many	.	TRBV5-1	TRBJ1-6	ASRGGDGNSPLH
many	.	TRBV11-2	TRBJ2-2	ASSSGTVWDFRRGTGELF
many	TRBD1	TRBV7-6	TRBJ2-7	ASSLGTGVENEQY
many	.	TRBV12-3/TRBV12-4	TRBJ2-7	ASSSNRRSTYEQY
many	.	TRBV7-2	TRBJ1-2	ASSSTPWGRIRANYGYT
many	.	TRBV4-1	TRBJ1-2	ASSQRPYGYT
many	.	TRBV20-1	TRBJ2-5	SAGPTAGRTAQETQY
many	TRBD1	TRBV11-2	TRBJ1-2	ASSRDRGPSGYGYT
many	TRBD2	TRBV28	TRBJ2-7	ASTLGGSPSGQY
many	TRBD1	TRBV5-4	TRBJ1-2	ASSPKPGGAGYT
many	TRBD2	TRBV27	TRBJ2-1	ASSFGLAGDTEQF
many	.	TRBV20-1	TRBJ1-5	SASLGTQH
.	.	TRBV7-9	TRBJ1-2	ASSLEVLERGYT
many	.	TRBV10-3	TRBJ2-7	AVGGPNLEGEQY
.	.	TRBV15	TRBJ2-3	ATREATDTQY
many	.	TRBV29-1	TRBJ2-1	SAQGRWNEQF
many	.	TRBV6-6	TRBJ2-7	ASSYGDGYEQY
many	TRBD1	TRBV5-1	TRBJ2-5	ASSSGTGTETQY
many	TRBD1	TRBV11-3	TRBJ1-1	ASSPRTGLRDTEAF
many	.	TRBV12-3/TRBV12-4	TRBJ2-1	ASSFWGKHYNEQF
many	.	TRBV28	TRBJ2-6	ASSSPGANVLT
many	.	TRBV7-2	TRBJ1-5	ASSLARGRNQPQH
many	TRBD2	TRBV12-3/TRBV12-4	TRBJ2-1	ASSLYAGTSGHEQF
many	.	TRBV25-1	TRBJ2-3	ASSRGQHPSTDTQY
many	.	TRBV7-2	TRBJ1-1	ASTLSTNTEAF
many	.	TRBV5-1	TRBJ2-6	ASSLDGPGANVLT
many	.	TRBV5-1	TRBJ2-3	ASSSEGFRTDTQY